This note documents a single T cell receptor beta chain sequence. The clone's antigen remains unknown. Base qualities are not provided; no much larger clone lies one nucleotide away. The approximately 41 donors, aged about 6 to 100 years, were systemically healthy Caucasian individuals from Russia. About 10 milliliters of peripheral blood were collected from each donor into EDTA-treated Vacutainer tubes. Ficoll-Paque density-gradient centrifugation was used to isolate PBMCs, with at least 6 million per sample. Total RNA, at least 6 micrograms per sample, was extracted from PBMCs with Trizol reagent. For every donor, an aliquot of PBMCs went through flow cytometry to measure the percentages of naive CD45RAhigh/CD27high T cells. Library preparation was by 5' RACE. TCRdb records Illumina HiSeq 2500 as the sequencer. A second roughly 6 to 12 cycle PCR used a sample-barcoded 5' primer and a J-beta primer mix. A unique molecular identifier was introduced onto each TCR beta cDNA molecule by a template-switch 5' adaptor carrying 12 random nucleotides. Each sample yielded at least 3 million CDR3-containing paired-end reads. First-strand cDNA was synthesized from all RNA with the Mint cDNA synthesis kit, primed by a TRBC-specific oligonucleotide. All cDNA was treated with uracil-DNA glycosylase and then went through a first 18-cycle PCR with the universal primers M1SS and BC2_uni_R. In the paper's pipeline: Normalization of each sample was performed by random selection of 1 million high-quality reads, each carrying a distinct molecular identifier. Reads with shared molecular identifiers were discarded instead of being binned into consensus sequences. CDR3 identification, clonotype clustering and error correction used MiTCR with a Q25 quality threshold and the strictest error-elimination algorithm. A nonparametric unseen species model with Euler transformation was used to estimate a lower bound on total TCR beta diversity. The raw public data were reprocessed by TCRdb itself: fastp quality trimming at Q25, MiXCR clonotype calling, in-frame beta chains only. Rows matching on CDR3 protein sequence are summarized as one entry with the most common DNA and genes. The V and J calls were determined by TCRdb, not by the authors. For this sample there are about 1.4 million distinct CDR3 sequences; 45% to 70% appear just once. The ten largest make up 5% to 7% of the sample.

This specimen belongs to a study of blood T cells in healthy people across ages (dated by TCRdb to about 2015). Broadly, across the study: In model experiments, roughly one uniquely barcoded TCR beta cDNA molecule per two T cells was captured by template switching. The study analyzed two additional independent replicas of 1 million unique cDNA reads from the same blood draw for two donors, one aged 18 to 29 and one aged 80 or older. To track age-related changes in TCR beta repertoire diversity, the study relied on deep sequencing normalized with unique cDNA molecular identifiers. To avoid experimental bias, donors of different ages were spread randomly across the sequencing lanes. The donors were split into four age groups: young (average approximately 16 years), middle-aged (around 37), aged (approximately 59) and long-lived (roughly 88).

Broad study findings and their caveats: A strong correlation was found between observed TCR beta diversity and the percentage of naive T cells measured by flow cytometry. Estimates of total diversity based on one million sequenced T cells were considered lower bounds and underestimates. Conclusive comparison of naive and antigen-experienced compartments was prevented by the profiling of bulk unsorted PBMCs. As age increased, observed TCR beta diversity per million T cells dropped in a roughly linear way, and a significant reduction was already evident by age around 41. Compared with the aged group, the long-lived group had more naive CD4+ T cells, fewer expanded clones and increased TCR diversity, suggesting age selection. Because donor CMV infection status was unknown, age-related changes in expanded clonotypes were potentially confounded.

CDR1 and CDR2 (SGDLS, YYNGEE) derive from the germline V gene. From the cysteine up to the phenylalanine, the CDR3 has a length of 11 residues. The entry retains the CDR3 DNA only, 33 bases that are in frame from base 1. V lost 2 bases and J lost 11 bases, and the count of bases not matched to a germline gene is 3. The clonotype was recovered from a young man in good health. This receptor chain uses TRBV9 and TRBJ1-2, and 7 junction bases match TRBD1. What was sequenced was blood. The CDR3 loop reads CASSVGQLYTF. In nucleotides, the sequence is TGTGCCAGCAGCGTGGGACAGCTTTACACCTTC.